This T cell receptor beta chain was sequenced during a study of blood T cell repertoires in COVID-19. Only a few counts were recorded for this clone. Germline values: CDR1 MDHEN, CDR2 SYDVKM. The CDR3 consists of 12 residues. The V end lost 6 bases, the J end lost 6 bases, and 10 bases lay between the germline ends. Method: immunoSEQ multiplex PCR; TCRdb's copy keeps in-frame clones and lacks some. The data show a few hundred thousand clones, roughly 84% seen once. The sample was peripheral blood. J is TRBJ2-3 and V is TRBV28; no clear D gene. The source of this sequence is a middle-aged woman who had recovered from COVID-19. This CDR3 reads CASSGLFDTQYF. The CDR3 nucleotides are TGTGCCAGCAGCGGTTTATTCGATACGCAGTATTTT.